The source of this T cell receptor beta chain is a study of graft-versus-host responses after intestinal transplantation. The protocol was immunoSEQ multiplex PCR, while the TCRdb copy is restricted to in-frame clones and leaves out a portion. This sample has some 84,000 clones, with 80% to 85% found just once. Remarks on this clone: Its antigen is undetermined.

CDR1 and CDR2 (germline): SGHTA, FQGNSA. This CDR3 contains 14 residues. V was pared by 5 bases and J by 3 bases, with 14 bases between. This TCR was recovered from a human donor who received an intestinal transplant. The sequences come from unstimulated CD4+ T cells sorted from spleen or lymph node cells, collected before intestinal transplant. The chain uses TRBV7-2 and TRBJ2-7; TRBD2 is a possible D gene (5 bases). The CDR3 nucleotides read TGTGCCAGCAGCCCCCGGACGGGAAACTACGAGCAGTACTTC. It is translated as CASSPRTGNYEQYF.